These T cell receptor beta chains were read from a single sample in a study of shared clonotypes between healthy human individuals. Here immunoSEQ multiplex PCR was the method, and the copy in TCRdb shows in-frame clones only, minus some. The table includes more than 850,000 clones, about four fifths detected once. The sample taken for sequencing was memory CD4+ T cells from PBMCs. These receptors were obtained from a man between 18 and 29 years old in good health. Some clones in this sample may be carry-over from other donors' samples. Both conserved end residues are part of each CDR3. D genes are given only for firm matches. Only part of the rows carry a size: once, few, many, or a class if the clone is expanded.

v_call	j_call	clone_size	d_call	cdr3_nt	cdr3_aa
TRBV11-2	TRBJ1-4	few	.	TGTGCCAGCAGCTTAGGCCGGACATCGGAAAAACTGTTTTTT	CASSLGRTSEKLFF
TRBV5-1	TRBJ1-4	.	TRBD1	TGCGCCAGCAGCTTGGGGGGGACAGCGGCTAATGAAAAACTGTTTTTT	CASSLGGTAANEKLFF
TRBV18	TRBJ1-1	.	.	TGTGCCAGCTCACCGCCCCACGGGACGGTGAACACTGAAGCTTTCTTT	CASSPPHGTVNTEAFF
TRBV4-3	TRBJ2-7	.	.	TGCGCCAGCAGCCAAGGTGTACAGTCCTCCTACGAGCAGTACTTC	CASSQGVQSSYEQYF
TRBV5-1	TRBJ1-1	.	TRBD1	TGCGCCAGCAGAGGACAGGTTGGCACTGAAGCTTTCTTT	CASRGQVGTEAFF
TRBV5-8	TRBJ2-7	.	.	TGTGCCAGCAGCTTGGTCTCGGTGGGAGGTGAGCAGTACTTC	CASSLVSVGGEQYF
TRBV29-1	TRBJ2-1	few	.	TGCAGCGTTGAGGGCCCCCTACGTAACAATGAGCAGTTCTTC	CSVEGPLRNNEQFF
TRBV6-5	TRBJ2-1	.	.	TGTGCCAGCAGGCCGGGACTTAACTCCTACAATGAGCAGTTCTTC	CASRPGLNSYNEQFF
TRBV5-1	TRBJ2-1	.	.	TGCGCCAGCAGCTACGGTGTTGACGATGAGCAGTTCTTC	CASSYGVDDEQFF
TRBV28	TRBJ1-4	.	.	TGTGCCAGCAGTCCCGTGGAAATGTCGAGGGAAAAACTGTTTTTT	CASSPVEMSREKLFF
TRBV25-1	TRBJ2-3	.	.	TGTGCCAGCAGTGGAATAACCGATACGCAGTATTTT	CASSGITDTQYF
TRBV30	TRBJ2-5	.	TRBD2	TGTGCCTGGAGTCTTGGGGGGGGCCAAGAGACCCAGTACTTC	CAWSLGGGQETQYF